This T cell receptor beta chain was identified during a study of blood T cell repertoires in COVID-19. This clone was observed once. The germline V gene has CDR1 SNHLY and CDR2 FYNNEI. Unmatched junction bases numbered 9, after V lost 7 bases and J lost 1 base. The CDR3 loop spans 15 amino acids. The table came from immunoSEQ multiplex PCR; TCRdb's copy has only in-frame clones and leaves some out. Among 250,000 or so clones listed, 84% were seen once. The rearrangement uses TRBV2 and TRBJ2-5, with 7 bases fitting TRBD1. The sequence came from a man in his 60s who had recovered from COVID-19. Material: PBMCs or T cells enriched from blood (not recorded which). The CDR3 spells CASNPKTGTQETQYF. The CDR3 nucleotides read TGTGCCAGCAATCCGAAGACAGGGACCCAAGAGACCCAGTACTTC.